Sequencing of this T cell receptor beta chain was carried out in a study of OX40 agonist ivuxolimab in advanced cancers. Background on the study: A diagnosis of hepatocellular carcinoma, melanoma, renal cell or head and neck cancer was present in dose-escalation patients. Around 40% of patients had received prior checkpoint inhibitor therapy. Overall study findings and caveats: Low normalized T-cell clonal expansion was also seen in some nonresponders.

The CDR3 covers 13 residues. CDR1 and CDR2 from the germline V gene are MDHEN and SYDVKM. V was clipped by 3 bases and J by 0 bases, with 5 bases between them. Patients were excluded for autoimmune disease history or systemic immunosuppression. Measured with immunoSEQ multiplex PCR; TCRdb has only the in-frame clones, and not every one. Counted here are about 67,000 clones, approximately 87% occurring once; the ten biggest clones make up 4%. For this clone: Antigen specificity is unknown.

V is TRBV28 and J is TRBJ1-2; D is ambiguous. This specimen consisted of CD4+ or CD8+ T cells sorted from blood, obtained in a trial of the OX40 agonist ivuxolimab. This receptor was identified in an adult with an advanced solid tumor such as melanoma, head and neck, liver or kidney cancer. CDR3 protein: CASSFTSNYGYTF. The CDR3 bases are TGTGCCAGCAGTTTTACATCTAACTATGGCTACACCTTC.